The clone carrying this TCR beta chain was detected only a few times. These data belong to a study of blood T cell repertoires in COVID-19. CDR3 size: 15 residues. Losses at the gene ends were 2 bases for V and 1 base for J; bases not matched to a gene: 2. From germline, CDR1 is SEHNR and CDR2 FQNEAQ (reference sequence). Repertoires were generated with immunoSEQ multiplex PCR, while TCRdb's copy carries only in-frame clones and drops some. The data contain about 130,000 clones, roughly 80% of them singletons. Input material: peripheral blood. The genes are TRBV7-9 and TRBJ2-3; 8 nucleotides line up with TRBD1. The receptor's source is a man aged 55 to 70 who had recovered from COVID-19. The CDR3 sequence: CASSLQGAGTDTQYF. The CDR3 DNA reads as TGTGCCAGCAGCTTACAGGGGGCTGGCACAGATACGCAGTATTTT.